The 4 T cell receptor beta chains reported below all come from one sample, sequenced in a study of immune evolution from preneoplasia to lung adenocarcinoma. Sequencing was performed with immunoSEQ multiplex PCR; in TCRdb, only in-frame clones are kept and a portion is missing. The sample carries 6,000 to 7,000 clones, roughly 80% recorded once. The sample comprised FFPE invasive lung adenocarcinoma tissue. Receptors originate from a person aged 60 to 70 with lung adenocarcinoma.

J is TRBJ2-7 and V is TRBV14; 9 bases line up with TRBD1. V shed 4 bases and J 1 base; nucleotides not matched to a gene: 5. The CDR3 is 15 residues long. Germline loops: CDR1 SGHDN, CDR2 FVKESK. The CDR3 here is CASSRDRVSSYEQYF. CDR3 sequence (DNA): TGTGCCAGCAGCCGGGACAGGGTGAGTTCCTACGAGCAGTACTTC.

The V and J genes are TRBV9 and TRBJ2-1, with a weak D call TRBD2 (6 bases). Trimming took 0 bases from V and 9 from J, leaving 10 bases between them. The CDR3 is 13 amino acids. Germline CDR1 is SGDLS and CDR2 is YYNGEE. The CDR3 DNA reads TGTGCCAGCAGCGTAGTGGAGGGGAGTGAGCAGTTCTTC. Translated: CASSVVEGSEQFF.

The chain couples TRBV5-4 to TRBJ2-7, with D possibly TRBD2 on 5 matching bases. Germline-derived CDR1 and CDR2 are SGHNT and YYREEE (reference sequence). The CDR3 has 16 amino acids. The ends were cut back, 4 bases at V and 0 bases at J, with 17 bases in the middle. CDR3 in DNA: TGTGCCAGCAGCCTCGGTGGACTCAGGAGCTCCTACGAGCAGTACTTC. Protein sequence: CASSLGGLRSSYEQYF.

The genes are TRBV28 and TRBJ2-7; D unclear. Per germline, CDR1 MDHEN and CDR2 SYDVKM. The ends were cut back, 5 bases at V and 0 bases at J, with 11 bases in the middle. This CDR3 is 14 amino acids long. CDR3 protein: CASSRSGFSYEQYF. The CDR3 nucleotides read TGTGCCAGCAGTCGGTCCGGGTTCTCCTACGAGCAGTACTTC.